This is a list of T cell receptor beta chains from one sample in a study of T cells in Graves' hyperthyroidism and ophthalmopathy. TCRdb passed the multiplex PCR reads through MiXCR, listing each CDR3 protein once. The table lists about 560,000 distinct CDR3 sequences, over 15% of them singletons. The specimen was blood. These receptors came from a woman between 18 and 29 years old with Graves' hyperthyroidism. CDR3s include the opening cysteine and the closing phenylalanine or tryptophan. The D gene is left open where the match is weak. Some rows have no size entry. The others give once, few or many, or a class for an expanded clone.

>TRBV18|TRBJ1-5|NA|TRBD1
CASSPSAGGPSNQPQHF
TGTGCCAGCTCACCATCGGCAGGGGGGCCAAGCAATCAGCCCCAGCATTTT
>TRBV18|TRBJ1-2|many|NA
CASSLETNYGYTF
TGTGCCAGCTCACTAGAGACTAACTATGGCTACACCTTC
>TRBV6-1|TRBJ1-5|many|NA
CASSEIWGAGQPQHF
TGTGCCAGCAGTGAAATTTGGGGGGCGGGTCAGCCCCAGCATTTT
>TRBV20-1|TRBJ2-5|many|NA
CSARDLFGRKQLYQETQYF
TGCAGTGCTAGAGATCTGTTTGGGCGCAAACAACTATACCAAGAGACCCAGTACTTC
>TRBV20-1|TRBJ1-1|NA|NA
CSAREGGGTEAFF
TGCAGTGCTAGAGAGGGGGGCGGCACTGAAGCTTTCTTT
>TRBV20-1|TRBJ1-6|NA|NA
CSARPQIQGYNSPLHF
TGCAGTGCTAGGCCACAGATACAGGGTTATAATTCACCCCTCCACTTT
>TRBV5-1|TRBJ1-5|NA|NA
CASAVSGGNQPQHF
TGCGCCAGCGCCGTTTCAGGGGGCAATCAGCCCCAGCATTTT
>TRBV5-1|TRBJ2-7|many|TRBD1
CASRDRGLTYEQYF
TGCGCCAGCAGAGACAGGGGTCTCACCTACGAGCAGTACTTC
>TRBV11-3|TRBJ1-6|NA|NA
CASSPRTTSPLIHF
TGTGCCAGCAGCCCCCGGACGACGTCACCCCTGATCCACTTT
>TRBV20-1|TRBJ1-6|few|NA
CSARDRFLDLHF
TGCAGTGCTAGAGATAGGTTCCTGGATCTCCACTTT
>TRBV6-1|TRBJ2-5|few|TRBD2
CASSEGGGRMETQYF
TGTGCCAGCAGTGAAGGGGGGGGACGTATGGAGACCCAGTACTTC
>TRBV19|TRBJ1-1|few|NA
CASSIGWGDLNTEAFF
TGTGCCAGTAGCATCGGGTGGGGGGATCTGAACACTGAAGCTTTCTTT
>TRBV18|TRBJ2-1|many|NA
CASSPGVADNEQFF
TGTGCCAGCTCACCGGGGGTAGCCGACAATGAGCAGTTCTTC
>TRBV29-1|TRBJ2-1|NA|NA
CSVEVQAENNEQFF
TGCAGCGTTGAGGTCCAGGCCGAAAACAATGAGCAGTTCTTC
>TRBV11-2|TRBJ2-7|NA|TRBD2
CACSGGFKRSYEQYF
TGTGCCTGTAGCGGGGGGTTCAAACGCTCCTACGAGCAGTACTTC
>TRBV10-1|TRBJ2-7|few|NA
CASSESGDSSYEQYF
TGCGCCAGCAGTGAGTCGGGAGACAGCTCCTACGAGCAGTACTTC
>TRBV19|TRBJ1-5|NA|NA
CASSIVAGHQPQHF
TGTGCCAGTAGTATAGTGGCGGGACATCAGCCCCAGCATTTT
>TRBV5-1|TRBJ2-5|NA|NA
CASSLYDSAETQYF
TGCGCCAGCAGCTTGTATGACAGCGCAGAGACCCAGTACTTC
>TRBV12-3/TRBV12-4|TRBJ2-1|few|NA
CASSMTAEQFF
TGTGCCAGCAGTATGACCGCTGAGCAGTTCTTC
>TRBV12-3/TRBV12-4|TRBJ2-2|many|NA
CASRPSGPQPGELFF
TGTGCCAGCAGACCATCGGGTCCCCAGCCCGGGGAGCTGTTTTTT
>TRBV19|TRBJ1-1|few|NA
CASTVGQTTEAFF
TGTGCCAGTACCGTTGGACAGACCACTGAAGCTTTCTTT
>TRBV28|TRBJ2-1|many|TRBD2
CASSFAGKREYEQFF
TGTGCCAGCAGTTTCGCAGGGAAGCGGGAATATGAGCAGTTCTTC
>TRBV2|TRBJ2-1|NA|TRBD2
CARGREGTYNEQFF
TGTGCCAGGGGGCGGGAGGGAACCTACAATGAGCAGTTCTTC
>TRBV11-1|TRBJ1-5|many|NA
CASSLSGNNQPQHF
TGTGCCAGCAGCTTATCAGGAAACAATCAGCCCCAGCATTTT
>TRBV6-1|TRBJ1-5|few|TRBD1
CASTSQGAGNQPQHF
TGTGCCAGCACCTCACAGGGGGCCGGCAATCAGCCCCAGCATTTT
>TRBV20-1|TRBJ2-1|NA|TRBD2
CSARPWRGGSYNEQFF
TGCAGTGCTAGGCCCTGGCGGGGGGGCTCCTACAATGAGCAGTTCTTC
>TRBV11-2|TRBJ1-5|many|TRBD1
CASSLFFGTGYSNQPQHF
TGTGCCAGCAGCTTATTCTTCGGGACAGGGTATAGCAATCAGCCCCAGCATTTT
>TRBV7-2|TRBJ2-1|many|NA
CASSSRRKVMNEQFF
TGTGCCAGCAGCTCTAGGCGTAAGGTCATGAATGAGCAGTTCTTC
>TRBV18|TRBJ2-1|once|NA
CASSPGGARCSYNEQFF
TGTGCCAGCTCGCCTGGTGGGGCGAGATGCTCCTACAATGAGCAGTTCTTC
>TRBV7-9|TRBJ2-6|many|TRBD2
CASSRLAGDSGANVLTF
TGTGCCAGCAGCCGACTAGCGGGAGACTCTGGGGCCAACGTCCTGACTTTC
>TRBV7-2|TRBJ1-1|many|NA
CASSLAAGPMNTEAFF
TGTGCCAGCAGCTTAGCGGCGGGACCTATGAACACTGAAGCTTTCTTT
>TRBV9|TRBJ1-1|NA|NA
CASSVEPDMNTEAFF
TGTGCCAGCAGCGTAGAGCCGGATATGAACACTGAAGCTTTCTTT
>TRBV5-5|TRBJ2-1|NA|NA
CASSLAPTTGGSSYNDQFF
TGTGCCAGCAGCTTGGCCCCCACGACGGGCGGAAGCTCCTACAATGATCAGTTCTTC
>TRBV20-1|TRBJ1-2|many|TRBD1
CSALRTGGDYGYTF
TGCAGTGCTTTGAGGACAGGGGGTGACTATGGCTACACCTTC
>TRBV9|TRBJ1-2|few|NA
CASSVAFSSYGYTF
TGTGCCAGCAGCGTAGCCTTTTCCTCCTATGGCTACACCTTC
>TRBV24-1|TRBJ2-5|many|NA
CATSDGWMETQYF
TGTGCCACCAGTGATGGGTGGATGGAGACCCAGTACTTC
>TRBV9|TRBJ1-2|NA|NA
CASSVEAGLYGYTF
TGTGCCAGCAGCGTAGAGGCAGGGCTCTATGGCTACACCTTC
>TRBV6-1|TRBJ2-7|NA|NA
CASSPNKPSVYEQYF
TGTGCCAGCAGTCCCAATAAGCCAAGTGTCTACGAGCAGTACTTC
>TRBV13|TRBJ1-1|few|NA
CASSLRRTPHLNTEAFF
TGTGCCAGCAGCTTACGCAGGACCCCTCACCTGAACACTGAAGCTTTCTTT
>TRBV20-1|TRBJ1-2|many|NA
CSARDRKKTYGYTF
TGCAGTGCTAGAGATAGGAAAAAGACCTATGGCTACACCTTC
>TRBV9|TRBJ1-2|few|TRBD1
CASSPEGTGWGYTF
TGTGCCAGCAGCCCGGAGGGGACAGGCTGGGGCTACACCTTC
>TRBV12-3/TRBV12-4|TRBJ2-3|many|TRBD1
CASSIDRGRRDTQYF
TGTGCCAGCAGCATCGACAGGGGGCGCAGAGATACGCAGTATTTT
>TRBV19|TRBJ1-2|many|TRBD1
CASSARDRWFWGYTF
TGTGCCAGTAGTGCAAGGGACAGATGGTTCTGGGGCTACACCTTC
>TRBV12-3/TRBV12-4|TRBJ1-1|many|NA
CASSLAGGSNTEAFF
TGTGCCAGCAGTTTAGCAGGGGGTTCGAACACTGAAGCTTTCTTT